The present T cell receptor beta chain was sequenced within a study of cytomegalovirus exposure and HLA in healthy donors. Study overall: Around 76% of some 390 genotyped donors fell in the Caucasian-associated ancestry cluster.

In the PCR, 60 Vbeta and 13 Jbeta primers were used. The table came from immunoSEQ multiplex PCR; TCRdb's copy has only in-frame clones and leaves some out. This repertoire shows 100,000 to 150,000 clones, 80% found once; its top ten account for approximately 8.4%. The CDR3 extends over 15 amino acids. Trimming took 2 bases from V and 1 from J, leaving 12 bases between them. CDR1 SGHDT and CDR2 YYEEEE come from the germline V gene. The TCR originated in a man under 40 in good health and CMV-seropositive. Sequenced sample: PBMCs. The rearrangement joins TRBV5-6 to TRBJ1-1; TRBD1 is a possible D gene (6 bases). The CDR3 spells CASSFGRQENTEAFF. The CDR3 bases are TGTGCCAGCAGCTTTGGGAGACAGGAGAACACTGAAGCTTTCTTT.